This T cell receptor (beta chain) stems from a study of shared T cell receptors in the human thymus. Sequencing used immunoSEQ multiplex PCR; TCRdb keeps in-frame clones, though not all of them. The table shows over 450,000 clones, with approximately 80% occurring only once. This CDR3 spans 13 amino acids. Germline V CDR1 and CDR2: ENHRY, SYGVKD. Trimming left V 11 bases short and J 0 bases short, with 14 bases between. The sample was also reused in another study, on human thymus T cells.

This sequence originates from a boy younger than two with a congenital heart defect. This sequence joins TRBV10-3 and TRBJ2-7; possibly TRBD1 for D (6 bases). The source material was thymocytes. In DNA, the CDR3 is TGTGCCGCACTAGGACAGAGCTCCTACGAGCAGTACTTC. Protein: CAALGQSSYEQYF.